This is a list of T cell receptor beta chains from one sample in a study of blood T cell repertoires in COVID-19. Sequenced by immunoSEQ multiplex PCR; TCRdb stores in-frame clones only, minus some. Among over 250,000 clones listed, 75% to 90% were seen once. The sample taken for sequencing was peripheral blood. The receptors come from a woman aged 60-75 years with acute or convalescent COVID-19. Each CDR3 is given with its conserved first and last residue. The D gene is left open where the match is weak. A clone size is listed for some rows: how often the clone was seen (once, few, many), or a class if it is expanded.

V,D,size,J,CDR3,DNA
TRBV7-6,TRBD2,.,TRBJ2-1,CASSSQTSGSDEQFF,TGTGCCAGCAGCTCCCAGACTAGCGGGAGCGATGAGCAGTTCTTC
TRBV7-3,.,.,TRBJ2-5,CASSLRPDSPETQYF,TGTGCCAGCAGCTTAAGACCGGACAGCCCAGAGACCCAGTACTTC
TRBV11-2,TRBD2,once,TRBJ2-2,CASSWLAGTGELFF,TGTGCCAGCAGCTGGCTAGCGGGCACCGGGGAGCTGTTTTTT
TRBV2,.,.,TRBJ1-6,CASSHPRVVNSPLHF,TGTGCCAGCAGCCACCCGCGGGTGGTCAATTCACCCCTCCACTTT
TRBV19,.,.,TRBJ1-1,CASSIDREAFF,TGTGCCAGTAGTATAGATCGGGAAGCTTTCTTT
TRBV7-9,TRBD1,.,TRBJ2-7,CASSLTLGTGNPYEQYF,TGTGCCAGCAGCTTAACCTTGGGGACAGGGAACCCCTACGAGCAGTACTTC
TRBV6-5,.,.,TRBJ1-1,CASSFRGGNTEAFF,TGTGCCAGCAGTTTCCGGGGGGGGAACACTGAAGCTTTCTTT
TRBV19,.,.,TRBJ1-5,CASSIGQGVQPQHF,TGTGCCAGTAGTATCGGGCAGGGCGTCCAGCCCCAGCATTTT
TRBV7-8,TRBD1,.,TRBJ2-7,CASSQGPAAGQGYEQYF,TGTGCCAGCAGCCAAGGTCCAGCCGCGGGACAGGGCTACGAGCAGTACTTC
TRBV7-2,TRBD2,.,TRBJ2-2,CATSAGGFTGELFF,TGTGCCACTTCGGCGGGAGGGTTCACCGGGGAGCTGTTTTTT
TRBV19,TRBD1,.,TRBJ2-7,CASSKGQGAYEQYF,TGTGCCAGTAGTAAAGGACAGGGGGCCTACGAGCAGTACTTC
TRBV6-5,.,.,TRBJ1-1,CASSSRGEAFF,TGTGCCAGCAGTTCTAGAGGGGAAGCTTTCTTT
TRBV5-4,TRBD2,.,TRBJ2-5,CASGSTGGPVETQYF,TGTGCCAGCGGGTCTACGGGAGGGCCTGTAGAGACCCAGTACTTC
TRBV12-3/TRBV12-4,.,once,TRBJ1-1,CASSLQNTEAFF,TGTGCCAGCAGTTTACAGAATACTGAAGCTTTCTTT
TRBV7-6,.,.,TRBJ1-5,CASSPDIDSNQPQHF,TGTGCCAGCAGCCCAGACATCGATAGCAATCAGCCCCAGCATTTT
TRBV27,TRBD2,.,TRBJ2-7,CASSLTGEGGYEQYF,TGTGCCAGCAGTTTAACCGGTGAGGGAGGGTACGAGCAGTACTTC
TRBV4-1,.,few,TRBJ2-2,CASSQDRSTGELFF,TGCGCCAGCAGCCAAGATCGGAGCACCGGGGAGCTGTTTTTT
TRBV7-2,.,.,TRBJ1-3,CASSSQTLNSGNTIYF,TGTGCCAGCAGCTCCCAGACTCTTAACTCTGGAAACACCATATATTTT
TRBV11-2,.,.,TRBJ2-1,CASSFPGEQFF,TGTGCCAGCAGCTTCCCCGGTGAGCAGTTCTTC
TRBV5-8,TRBD1,.,TRBJ2-7,CASSGTGYEQYF,TGTGCCAGCAGCGGGACAGGCTACGAGCAGTACTTC
TRBV19,.,once,TRBJ2-1,CASSIRRGAVYNEQFF,TGTGCCAGTAGTATAAGACGGGGGGCAGTTTACAATGAGCAGTTCTTC
TRBV11-3,.,.,TRBJ1-1,CASSSGGTSFNTEAFF,TGTGCCAGCAGCTCAGGTGGGACTTCCTTCAACACTGAAGCTTTCTTT
TRBV3-1/TRBV3-2,.,.,TRBJ1-2,CASSELQGRGYGYTF,TGTGCCAGCAGCGAGTTACAGGGCCGCGGCTATGGCTACACCTTC
TRBV2,TRBD1,.,TRBJ1-2,CASPLRQGPNYGYTF,TGTGCCAGCCCATTGAGACAGGGGCCTAACTATGGCTACACCTTC